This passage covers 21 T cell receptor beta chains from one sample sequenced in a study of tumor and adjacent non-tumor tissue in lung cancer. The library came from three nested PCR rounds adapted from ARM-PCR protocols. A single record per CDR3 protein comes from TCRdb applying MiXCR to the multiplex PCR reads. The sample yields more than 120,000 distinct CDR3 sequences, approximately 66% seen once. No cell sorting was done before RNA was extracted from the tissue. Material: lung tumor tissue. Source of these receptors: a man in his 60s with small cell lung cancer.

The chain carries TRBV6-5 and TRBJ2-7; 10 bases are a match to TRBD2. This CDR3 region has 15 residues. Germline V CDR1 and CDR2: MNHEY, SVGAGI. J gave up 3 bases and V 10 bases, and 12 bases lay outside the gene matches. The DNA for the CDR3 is TGTGCCAACAGGGAGGGACTAGCGCCAGGCTACGAGCAGTACGTC. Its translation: CANREGLAPGYEQYV.

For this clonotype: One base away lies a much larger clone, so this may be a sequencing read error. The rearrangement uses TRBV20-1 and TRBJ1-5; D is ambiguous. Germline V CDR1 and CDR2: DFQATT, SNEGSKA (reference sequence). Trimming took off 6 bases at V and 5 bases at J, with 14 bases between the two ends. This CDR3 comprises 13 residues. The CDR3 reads CSAHTGADQPQHF. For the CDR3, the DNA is TGCAGTGCGCACACGGGTGCAGATCAGCCCCAGCATTTT.

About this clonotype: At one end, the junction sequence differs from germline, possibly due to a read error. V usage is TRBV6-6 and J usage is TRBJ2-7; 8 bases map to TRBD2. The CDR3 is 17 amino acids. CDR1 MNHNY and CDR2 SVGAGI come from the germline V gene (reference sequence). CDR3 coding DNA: TGTACCAGCAGTTACTCGCCCCCAAGCGGGAGTACCTACGAGCAGTACTTC. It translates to CTSSYSPPSGSTYEQYF.

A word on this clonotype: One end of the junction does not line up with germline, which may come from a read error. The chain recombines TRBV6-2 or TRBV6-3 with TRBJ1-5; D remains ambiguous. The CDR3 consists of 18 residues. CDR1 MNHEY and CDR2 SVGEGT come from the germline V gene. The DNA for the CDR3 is TGTGCCAGCAGTTATTCTCGACGAGACATTTATAGCGATCAGCCCCAGCATTTT. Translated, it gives CASSYSRRDIYSDQPQHF.

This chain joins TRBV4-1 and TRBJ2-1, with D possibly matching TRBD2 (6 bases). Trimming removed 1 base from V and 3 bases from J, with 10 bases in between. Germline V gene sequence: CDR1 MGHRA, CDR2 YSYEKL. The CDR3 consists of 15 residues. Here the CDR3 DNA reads TGCGCCAGCAGCCAAGTAGGCGGGAACTACAATGAGCAGTTCTTC. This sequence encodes CASSQVGGNYNEQFF.

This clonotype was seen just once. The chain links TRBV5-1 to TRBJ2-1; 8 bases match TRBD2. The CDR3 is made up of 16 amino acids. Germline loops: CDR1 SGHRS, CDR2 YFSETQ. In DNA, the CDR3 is TGCTCTAGCAGCTTGGATAAGCGGGAGTCATTCTATGAGCAGTTCTTC. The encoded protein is CSSSLDKRESFYEQFF.

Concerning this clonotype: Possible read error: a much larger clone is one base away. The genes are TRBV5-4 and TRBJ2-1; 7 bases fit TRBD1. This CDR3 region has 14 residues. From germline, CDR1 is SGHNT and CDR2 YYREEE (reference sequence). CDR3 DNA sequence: TGTGCCATCAGCCCGGGACAGCATTACAATGAGCAGTTCTTC. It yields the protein CAISPGQHYNEQFF.

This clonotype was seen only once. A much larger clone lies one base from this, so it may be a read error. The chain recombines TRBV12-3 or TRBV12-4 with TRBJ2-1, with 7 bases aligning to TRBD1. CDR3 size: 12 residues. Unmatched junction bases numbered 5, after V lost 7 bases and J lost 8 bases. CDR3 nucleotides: TGTGCCAGCAATACCACAGGGGATGAGCAGTTCTTC. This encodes CASNTTGDEQFF.

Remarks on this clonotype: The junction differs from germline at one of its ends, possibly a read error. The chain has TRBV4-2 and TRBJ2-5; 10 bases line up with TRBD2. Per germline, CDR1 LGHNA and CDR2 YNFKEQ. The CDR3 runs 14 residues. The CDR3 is CVSSQAGGQEAQYF. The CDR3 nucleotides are TGTGTCAGCAGCCAAGCGGGGGGGCAAGAGGCCCAATACTTC.

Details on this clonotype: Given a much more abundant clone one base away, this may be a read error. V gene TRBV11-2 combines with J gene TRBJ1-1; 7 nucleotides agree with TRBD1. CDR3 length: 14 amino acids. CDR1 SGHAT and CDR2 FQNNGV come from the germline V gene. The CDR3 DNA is TGTGTCAGCAGCTCCCGACAGGGTATCGTCGAAGCTTTCTTT. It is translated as CVSSSRQGIVEAFF.

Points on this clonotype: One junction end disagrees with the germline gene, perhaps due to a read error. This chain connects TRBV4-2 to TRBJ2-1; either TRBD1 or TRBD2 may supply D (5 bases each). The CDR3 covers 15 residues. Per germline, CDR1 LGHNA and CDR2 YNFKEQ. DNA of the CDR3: TGTGCCAGCTGCCAAGCTGGGACGATGTACAATGAGCAGTTCTTC. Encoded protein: CASCQAGTMYNEQFF.

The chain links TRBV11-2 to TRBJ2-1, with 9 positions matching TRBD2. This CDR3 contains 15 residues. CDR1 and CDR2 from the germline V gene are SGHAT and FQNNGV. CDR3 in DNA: TGTACCTGCAGCTTAGGGCTAGCGGGAAACAATGAGCAGTTCTTC. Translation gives CTCSLGLAGNNEQFF.

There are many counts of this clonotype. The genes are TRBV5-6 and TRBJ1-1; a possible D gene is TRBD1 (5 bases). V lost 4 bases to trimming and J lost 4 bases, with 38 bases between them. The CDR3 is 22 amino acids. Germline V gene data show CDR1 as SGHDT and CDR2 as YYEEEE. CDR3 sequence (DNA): TGTGCCAGCAGCCTATCCCTGGCGGGCGTCAGGGATTACGGACCCTTGTTCACTGAAGCTTTCTTT. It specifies CASSLSLAGVRDYGPLFTEAFF. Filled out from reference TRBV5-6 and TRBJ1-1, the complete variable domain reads DAGVTQSPTHLIKTRGQQVTLRCSPKSGHDTVSWYQQALGQGPQFIFQYYEEEERQRGNFPDRFSGHQFPNYSSELNVNALLLGDSALYLCASSLSLAGVRDYGPLFTEAFFGQGTRLTVV.

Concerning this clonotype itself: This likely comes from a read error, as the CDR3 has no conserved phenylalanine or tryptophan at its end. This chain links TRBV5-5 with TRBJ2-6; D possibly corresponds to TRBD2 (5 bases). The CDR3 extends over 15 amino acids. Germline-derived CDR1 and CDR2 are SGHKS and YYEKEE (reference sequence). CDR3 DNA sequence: TGCGCCAGCAGTCCCCTGGGAGCCGGGGCCAACGTCCTGACTCTC. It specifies CASSPLGAGANVLTL.

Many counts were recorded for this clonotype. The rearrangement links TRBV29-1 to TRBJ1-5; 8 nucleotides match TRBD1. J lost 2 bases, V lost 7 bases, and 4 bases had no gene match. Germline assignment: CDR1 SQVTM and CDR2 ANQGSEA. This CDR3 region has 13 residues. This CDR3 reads CSAQGQGNQPQHF. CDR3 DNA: TGCAGCGCCCAGGGACAGGGCAATCAGCCCCAGCATTTT.

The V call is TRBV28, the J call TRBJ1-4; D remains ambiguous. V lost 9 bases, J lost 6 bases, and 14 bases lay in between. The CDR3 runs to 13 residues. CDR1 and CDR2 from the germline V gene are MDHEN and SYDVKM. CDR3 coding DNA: TGTGCCAGTGATTACGTTAGACATGAAAAACTGTTTTTT. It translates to CASDYVRHEKLFF. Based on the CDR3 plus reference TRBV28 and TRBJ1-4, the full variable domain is DVKVTQSSRYLVKRTGEKVFLECVQDMDHENMFWYRQDPGLGLRLIYFSYDVKMKEKGDIPEGYSVSREKKERFSLILESASTNQTSMYLCASDYVRHEKLFFGSGTQLSVL.

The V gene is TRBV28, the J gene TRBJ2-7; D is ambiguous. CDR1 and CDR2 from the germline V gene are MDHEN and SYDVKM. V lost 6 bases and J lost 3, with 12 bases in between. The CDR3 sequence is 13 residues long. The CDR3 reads CASSPSGLYEQYV. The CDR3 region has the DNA TGTGCCAGCAGCCCCTCTGGGCTCTACGAGCAGTACGTC.

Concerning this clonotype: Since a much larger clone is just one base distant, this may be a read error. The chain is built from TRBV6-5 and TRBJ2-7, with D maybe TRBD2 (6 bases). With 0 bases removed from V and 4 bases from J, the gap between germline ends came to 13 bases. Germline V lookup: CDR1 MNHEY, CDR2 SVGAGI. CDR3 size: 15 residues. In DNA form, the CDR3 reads TGTGCCAGCAGTTACTCGAGAGTGACTAGTTACGAGCAGTACTTC. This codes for CASSYSRVTSYEQYF.

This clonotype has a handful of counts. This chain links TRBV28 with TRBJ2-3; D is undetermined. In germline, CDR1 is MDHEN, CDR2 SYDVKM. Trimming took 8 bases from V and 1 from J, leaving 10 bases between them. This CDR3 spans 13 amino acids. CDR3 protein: CASRSDRTDTQYF. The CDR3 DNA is TGTGCCAGCCGATCCGACCGCACAGATACGCAGTATTTT.

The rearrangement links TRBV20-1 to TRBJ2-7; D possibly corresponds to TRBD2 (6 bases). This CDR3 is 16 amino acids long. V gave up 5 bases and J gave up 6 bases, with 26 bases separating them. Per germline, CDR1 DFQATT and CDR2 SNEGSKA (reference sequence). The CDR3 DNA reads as TGCAGTGCTTCCCATCCCTCTAGCGTAAGGAGGGCCGAGCAGTACTTC. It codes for CSASHPSSVRRAEQYF.

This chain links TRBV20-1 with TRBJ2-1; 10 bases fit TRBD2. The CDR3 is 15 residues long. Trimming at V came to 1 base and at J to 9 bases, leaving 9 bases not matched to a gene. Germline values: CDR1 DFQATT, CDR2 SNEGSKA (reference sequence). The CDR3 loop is CSARVQREGRVEQFF. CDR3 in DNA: TGCAGTGCTAGAGTGCAGCGGGAGGGCCGGGTTGAGCAGTTCTTC.